The present T cell receptor beta chain was sequenced within a study of T cells after yellow fever vaccination (dated by TCRdb to the late 2010s). In terms of the full investigation: The SMART-Seq v4 Ultra Low Input RNA kit was used to prepare libraries from fractions with low cell numbers. Blood was collected at multiple timepoints before and after primary and secondary immunization, and bulk PBMC replicates and cell subsets were isolated. The cohort comprised two healthy male donors, one aged 18 to 30 and one aged 30 to 39 years. To follow T-cell clones before and after both primary and booster YFV17D yellow fever vaccination, bulk TCR alpha and beta repertoires underwent longitudinal sequencing.

TCR cDNA was synthesized by 5'RACE template switching, which introduced a universal primer site and unique molecular identifiers. cDNA synthesis was primed from both the TCR alpha and TCR beta constant segments. Libraries were amplified in two PCR steps, with sample barcodes and sequencing adapters added in the second step. Sequencing of libraries was done on Illumina HiSeq 2500 (2x100 bp) or NovaSeq (2x150 bp). Concerning the study's data processing: Reads were demultiplexed and collapsed into UMI consensus sequences with MIGEC, and V(D)J alignment was performed with MiXCR. Using edgeR on replicate PBMC samples, clonotypes were called vaccine-responding if FDR was below 0.01 and the log2 fold change was above 5 up to day 15. Bulk clonotypes were assigned CD4 or CD8 identity according to which sequenced CD4 or CD8 repertoire held them at higher abundance. Using fastp trimming at Q25 and MiXCR clonotype assembly, TCRdb reanalyzed the public sequencing data and kept in-frame beta chains. Entries are consolidated by CDR3 protein sequence, retaining the most common genes and DNA. The V and J calls shown here were made by TCRdb, not taken from the authors' results. In all, the sample holds around 140,000 distinct CDR3 sequences, and about 7% of those were seen once. Of the sample, over 0.55% is held by the ten largest clones.

General findings and caveats noted by the study authors: A small fraction of clonotypes showed up in both the CD4 and CD8 compartments, probably as a result of convergent recombination. Because only a couple of donors were included in the study, the extent to which the findings can be generalized is limited. Computational filtering was required because FACS-sorted repertoires could contain abundant contaminating clonotypes from the bulk population. After the booster, most of the clones that had expanded following primary vaccination were detected again (about 95% of CD4 and 88% of CD8), which suggests that memory was broadly maintained. The secondary T-cell response was found to be weaker but faster than the primary response, with a peak reached on day 5 rather than on day 15.

This clonotype was observed at least ten times. Its recognized antigen is unknown. Base qualities are not provided; no much larger clone lies one nucleotide away. Per the publication, the treatment or condition label means: live attenuated yellow fever vaccine strain. A standard Ficoll-Paque protocol was used to isolate PBMCs from peripheral blood. Dynabeads CD4 and CD8 positive selection kits were used to isolate CD4 and CD8 T-cell fractions. RNA was extracted with TriZol from bulk PBMCs, CD4 and CD8 fractions, and dextramer-positive and dextramer-negative fractions. According to the germline V gene, CDR1 reads SGDLS and CDR2 reads YYNGEE. The junction carries 12 bases between V and J, which are trimmed by 4 bases and 4 bases respectively. Spanning cysteine to phenylalanine, the CDR3 consists of 13 amino acids. Only the CDR3 portion is preserved as DNA: 39 bases, with reading frame beginning at the first base.

Sequencing was performed on CD4+ T cells sorted from PBMCs, taken 10 days after the yellow fever booster vaccination. The sequence joins TRBV9 to TRBJ2-7, with the identity of the D gene unclear. The sequence was collected from a man aged 25 to 40 who received the YFV17D yellow fever vaccine. For the CDR3, the sequence is CASSPTVSYEQYF. In nucleotide form, the sequence is TGTGCCAGCAGCCCCACGGTGTCTTACGAGCAGTACTTC.